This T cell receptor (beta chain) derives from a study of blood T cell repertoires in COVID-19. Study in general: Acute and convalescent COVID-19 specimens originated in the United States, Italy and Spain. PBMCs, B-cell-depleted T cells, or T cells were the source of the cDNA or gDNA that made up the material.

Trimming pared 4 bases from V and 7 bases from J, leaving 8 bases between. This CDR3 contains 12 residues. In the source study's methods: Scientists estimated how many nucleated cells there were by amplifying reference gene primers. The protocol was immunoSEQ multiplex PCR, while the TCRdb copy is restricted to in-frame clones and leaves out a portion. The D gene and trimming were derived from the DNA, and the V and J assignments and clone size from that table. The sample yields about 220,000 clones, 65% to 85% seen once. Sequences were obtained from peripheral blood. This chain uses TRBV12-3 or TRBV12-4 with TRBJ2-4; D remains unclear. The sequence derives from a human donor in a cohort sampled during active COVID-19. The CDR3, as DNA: TGTGCCAGCAGTTCCAACTTTAACATTCAGTACTTC. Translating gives CASSSNFNIQYF.